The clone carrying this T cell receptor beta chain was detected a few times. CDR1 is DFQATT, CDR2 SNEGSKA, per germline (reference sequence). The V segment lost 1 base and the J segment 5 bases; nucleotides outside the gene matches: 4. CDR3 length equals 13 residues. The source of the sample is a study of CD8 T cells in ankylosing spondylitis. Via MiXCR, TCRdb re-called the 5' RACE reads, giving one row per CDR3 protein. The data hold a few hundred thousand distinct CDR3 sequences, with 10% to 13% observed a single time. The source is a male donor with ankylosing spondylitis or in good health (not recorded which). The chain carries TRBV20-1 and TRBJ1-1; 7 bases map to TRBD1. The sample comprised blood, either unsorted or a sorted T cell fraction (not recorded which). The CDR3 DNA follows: TGCAGTGCTAGAGTTACAGGGGATACTGAAGCTTTCTTT. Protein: CSARVTGDTEAFF.